These 21 T cell receptor beta chains came from one sample sequenced in a study of T cells in Graves' hyperthyroidism and ophthalmopathy. The CDR3 regions of TCR beta were amplified from RNA transcripts. During a first-round RT-PCR of the TCR CDR3, the HTBI primer set was used. TCRdb independently ran MiXCR on the multiplex PCR reads; one entry per CDR3 protein. Counted here are 250,000 or so distinct CDR3 sequences, about 15% occurring once; the ten biggest clones make up around 30%. The specimen sequenced was blood. The receptors shown here come from a woman between 50 and 59 years old with Graves' hyperthyroidism that later progressed to Graves' ophthalmopathy.

This clonotype has ten or more counts. V and J are TRBV6-2 or TRBV6-3 and TRBJ2-7, with 14 nucleotides matching TRBD2. V dropped 6 bases and J dropped 6; count of bases not matched to a gene: 4. The germline V gene encodes CDR1 MNHEY and CDR2 SVGEGT. The CDR3 is 14 amino acids. In DNA, the CDR3 is TGTGCCAGCAGCTGGACTAGCGGGAGGCCCGAGCAGTACTTC. Translation: CASSWTSGRPEQYF.

This clonotype was detected only a few times. This rearrangement joins TRBV5-1 to TRBJ2-2; D tentatively fits TRBD1 or TRBD2 (5 bases each). The CDR3 consists of 16 residues. Deletions cut 1 base from V and 5 bases from J, with 15 bases between. Germline V gives CDR1 SGHRS, CDR2 YFSETQ. CDR3 DNA: TGCGCCAGCAGCTTGTACGGTGGGGGAAAAACCGGGGAGCTGTTTTTT. Translating gives CASSLYGGGKTGELFF.

For this clonotype: A much larger clone differs by one base, so this may be a read error. The chain joins TRBV29-1 to TRBJ2-1; 7 bases match TRBD2. CDR3 length equals 16 residues. The germline CDR1 and CDR2 sequences are SQVTM and ANQGSEA. This chain's CDR3 is CSVEAAVTSAYNAQFF. CDR3 DNA sequence: TGCAGCGTTGAAGCCGCCGTTACTAGCGCCTACAATGCGCAGTTCTTC.

This clonotype has just a few counts. CDR3 amino acids: CSAPSFYGYTF. The CDR3 bases are TGCAGTGCTCCCTCCTTTTATGGCTACACCTTC. The chain employs TRBV20-1 and TRBJ1-2, with D unclear. The CDR3 loop spans 11 amino acids. V lost 5 bases and J lost 5, with 9 bases in between. Germline CDR1 reads DFQATT; CDR2 reads SNEGSKA (reference sequence).

This clonotype was counted at least ten times. This chain joins TRBV3-1 and TRBJ2-3; 8 nucleotides line up with TRBD2. CDR1 LGHDT and CDR2 YNNKEL come from the germline V gene (reference sequence). J lost 6 bases, V lost 1 base, and 9 bases had no gene match. The CDR3 has 16 residues. The CDR3 protein is CASSQVGGRSTDTQYF. CDR3 coding DNA: TGTGCCAGCAGCCAAGTAGGCGGGAGGTCCACCGATACGCAGTATTTT.

This clonotype appeared many times. The chain is built from TRBV5-5 and TRBJ2-5; D is perhaps TRBD2 (6 bases). Germline V gene data show CDR1 as SGHKS and CDR2 as YYEKEE (reference sequence). This CDR3 comprises 15 residues. Trimming cost V 0 bases and J 4 bases, with 13 bases left between them. Here the CDR3 reads CASSLVTPGVETQYF. The CDR3 DNA follows: TGTGCCAGCAGCTTGGTGACTCCGGGGGTAGAGACCCAGTACTTC.

There are many counts of this clonotype. V usage is TRBV5-4 and J usage is TRBJ2-1, with 11 bases matching TRBD2. The CDR3 totals 15 residues. J was trimmed by 9 bases and V by 3 bases; bases with no gene match: 8. Germline V CDR1 and CDR2: SGHNT, YYREEE (reference sequence). CDR3 sequence: CASSSLAGGPSEQFF. CDR3 DNA sequence: TGTGCCAGCAGCTCCTTAGCGGGAGGGCCGAGTGAGCAGTTCTTC.

This clonotype came up a few times. Just one base apart from a much larger clone, this may be a read error. The V call is TRBV7-9, the J call TRBJ2-5; no definite D call. This CDR3 comprises 17 residues. Germline assignment: CDR1 SEHNR and CDR2 FQNEAQ (reference sequence). The chain's CDR3 is CAGSFPQDEAALETQYF. DNA of the CDR3: TGTGCCGGCAGCTTCCCCCAAGACGAGGCGGCGTTGGAGACCCAGTACTTC.

This rearrangement joins TRBV5-1 to TRBJ2-3; D remains unclear. Trimming removed 2 bases from V and 6 bases from J, with 10 bases in between. Germline V gene data show CDR1 as SGHRS and CDR2 as YFSETQ. CDR3 length: 13 residues. The CDR3 DNA sequence: TGCGCCAGCAGCTTCCCCCTGGGGGATACGCAGTATTTT. Protein product: CASSFPLGDTQYF.

This clonotype appeared a few times. J is TRBJ2-2 and V is TRBV6-1, with unresolved D. V dropped 4 bases and J dropped 4 bases, with 13 bases sitting between them. This CDR3 is built from 15 residues. Germline assignment: CDR1 MNHNS and CDR2 SASEGT. CDR3 protein: CASSVRSWVTGELFF. The CDR3 nucleotides are TGTGCCAGCAGTGTCAGGTCGTGGGTCACCGGGGAGCTGTTTTTT.

The chain uses TRBV5-1 and TRBJ1-3; possibly TRBD1 for D (6 bases). Trimming removed 1 base from V and 2 bases from J, with 10 bases in between. Germline CDR1 reads SGHRS; CDR2 reads YFSETQ. There are 15 residues in the CDR3. This chain's CDR3 is CASSLRGLTGNTIYF. In nucleotides, the CDR3 is TGCGCCAGCAGCTTGAGGGGGTTGACTGGAAACACCATATATTTT.

This sequence joins TRBV4-3 and TRBJ2-1; tentative D call: TRBD2 (5 bases). Per germline, CDR1 LGHNA and CDR2 YSLEER. The CDR3 has 17 residues. V gave up 1 base and J gave up 2 bases, with 15 bases separating them. The CDR3 sequence is CASSQGTLAEPYNEQFF. The CDR3 region has the DNA TGCGCCAGCAGCCAAGGGACTCTAGCAGAACCCTACAATGAGCAGTTCTTC.

This clonotype appeared many times. The chain has TRBV7-9 and TRBJ2-3, with D possibly called TRBD1 or TRBD2 (5 bases each). V was shortened by 3 bases and J by 10 bases, with 11 bases between the two germline ends. The CDR3 totals 12 residues. Germline CDR1 reads SEHNR; CDR2 reads FQNEAQ (reference sequence). CDR3 residues: CASSFRDLPQYF. The DNA for the CDR3 is TGTGCCAGCAGCTTCAGGGACCTACCGCAGTATTTT.

The sample holds many counts of this clonotype. The chain couples TRBV2 to TRBJ2-1; 7 bases line up with TRBD2. There are 14 residues in the CDR3. V shed 8 bases, J shed 3 bases, and the junction held 7 bases outside the gene matches. CDR1 is SNHLY, CDR2 FYNNEI, per germline. In nucleotides, the CDR3 is TGTGCCAGCGCTGCTCTAGCGGTCTACAATGAGCAGTTCTTC. It encodes CASAALAVYNEQFF. The full variable domain, in which reference TRBV2 and TRBJ2-1 provide the parts outside the CDR3, is EPEVTQTPSHQVTQMGQEVILRCVPISNHLYFYWYRQILGQKVEFLVSFYNNEISEKSEIFDDQFSVERPDGSNFTLKIRSTKLEDSAMYFCASAALAVYNEQFFGPGTRLTVL.

There are many counts of this clonotype. The chain has TRBV30 and TRBJ2-7; D possibly uses TRBD1 or TRBD2 (6 bases each). CDR1 and CDR2 (germline): GTSNPN, SVGIG (reference sequence). The CDR3 consists of 14 residues. Trimming took 1 base from V and 3 from J, leaving 13 bases between them. DNA of the CDR3: TGTGCCTGGAGTGAGGGGGGCTCGAGCTACGAGCAGTACTTC. Translating gives CAWSEGGSSYEQYF.

Remarks on this clonotype: With a much larger clone just one base away, this may be a read error. V usage is TRBV24-1 and J usage is TRBJ2-2; D is undetermined. V was cut by 9 bases and J by 4 bases, with 14 bases left in between. Germline V CDR1 and CDR2: KGHDR, SFDVKD. The CDR3 totals 14 residues. CDR3 in amino acids: CATVRAESTGELFF. CDR3 DNA: TGTGCCACCGTGCGTGCAGAATCCACCGGGGAGCTGTTTTTT.

This clonotype has ten or more counts. V and J are TRBV10-2 and TRBJ2-5, with D perhaps matching TRBD2 (6 bases). The CDR3 runs 13 residues. V lost 6 bases to trimming and J lost 5 bases, with 13 bases between them. Germline CDR1 and CDR2: WSHSY and SAAADI. DNA of the CDR3: TGCGCCAGCAGGGAGGGGATGGTGGAGACCCAGTACTTC. This encodes CASREGMVETQYF.

This clonotype was seen at least ten times. V gene TRBV11-2 combines with J gene TRBJ2-2, with D perhaps assigned TRBD1 or TRBD2 (6 bases each). The CDR3 runs to 15 residues. Germline CDR1 reads SGHAT; CDR2 reads FQNNGV. Trimming removed 3 bases from V and 2 bases from J, with 10 bases in between. The CDR3 spells CASSFSGGNTGELFF. The CDR3 bases are TGTGCCAGCAGCTTTTCCGGGGGCAACACCGGGGAGCTGTTTTTT.

In its sample, this clonotype was seen many times. The chain couples TRBV11-2 to TRBJ2-3; no firm D call. This CDR3 comprises 14 residues. Germline V gene lookup returns CDR1 SGHAT and CDR2 FQNNGV. V lost 1 base, J lost 2 bases, and 7 bases lay in between. The CDR3, as DNA: TGTGCCAGCAGCTTAGGAGGCTTCACAGATACGCAGTATTTT. This gives the protein CASSLGGFTDTQYF.

Many counts were recorded for this clonotype. The chain uses TRBV5-6 and TRBJ2-1; D gene ambiguous. Trimming stripped 2 bases from V and 8 bases from J, with 5 bases between. The CDR3 totals 11 residues. The germline V gene has CDR1 SGHDT and CDR2 YYEEEE. The CDR3 DNA follows: TGTGCCAGCAGCTTCGAACATGAGCAGTTCTTC. It encodes CASSFEHEQFF.

This clonotype was recorded at least ten times. The chain carries TRBV3-1 and TRBJ2-5; D gene ambiguous. Germline CDR1 LGHDT, CDR2 YNNKEL (reference sequence). The CDR3 loop spans 12 amino acids. V was clipped by 7 bases and J by 3 bases, with 9 bases between them. The CDR3 DNA reads TGTGCCAGCATCTCAGACGAAGAGACCCAGTACTTC. Translating it yields CASISDEETQYF.